Shown below are 10 T cell receptor beta chains from a single sample sequenced in a study of shared clonotypes between healthy human individuals. Using immunoSEQ multiplex PCR, the repertoire was profiled, and TCRdb retains in-frame clones only, with some absent. Of hundreds of thousands of clones in the sample, nearly 98% were seen once. CD8 cells classed as naive were CD45RO-negative and positively selected for CCR7, excluding terminally differentiated effector memory CD45RA+ cells. Source material: naive CD8+ T cells sorted from blood. The receptors stem from a man aged 30 to 45 in good health.

V and J are TRBV2 and TRBJ1-3; 7 nucleotides agree with TRBD1. CDR3 length: 16 amino acids. With V trimmed by 6 bases and J by 2 bases, 10 bases remained unmatched. From germline, CDR1 is SNHLY and CDR2 FYNNEI. The CDR3 region is CASSLDRAGTGNTIYF. As DNA, the CDR3 is TGTGCCAGCAGCCTCGACAGGGCAGGGACTGGAAACACCATATATTTT.

V is TRBV5-1 and J is TRBJ2-5; D gene uncertain. Germline-derived CDR1 and CDR2 are SGHRS and YFSETQ. There are 17 residues in the CDR3. The V gene lost 4 bases and the J gene lost 2 bases, with 21 bases spanning the gap. The CDR3 DNA follows: TGCGCCAGCAGCCCTGGGGTCCTACGAGTTGGACAAGAGACCCAGTACTTC. It is translated as CASSPGVLRVGQETQYF. The full variable domain, with the rest looked up from reference TRBV5-1 and TRBJ2-5, is KAGVTQTPRYLIKTRGQQVTLSCSPISGHRSVSWYQQTPGQGLQFLFEYFSETQRNKGNFPGRFSGRQFSNSRSEMNVSTLELGDSALYLCASSPGVLRVGQETQYFGPGTRLLVL.

This chain links TRBV6-1 with TRBJ2-2, with unresolved D. The CDR3 runs to 13 residues. Germline CDR1 and CDR2: MNHNS and SASEGT. V dropped 8 bases and J dropped 4 bases, with 11 bases sitting between them. DNA for the CDR3: TGTGCCAGCGAAACGCGAGGCACCGGGGAGCTGTTTTTT. Its translation is CASETRGTGELFF.

This chain joins TRBV5-1 and TRBJ2-2; TRBD1 is a possible D gene (5 bases). This CDR3 contains 18 residues. The germline V gene encodes CDR1 SGHRS and CDR2 YFSETQ. V gave up 0 bases and J gave up 2 bases, with 17 bases separating them. This CDR3 is CASSLGVRAGDNTGELFF. CDR3 DNA sequence: TGCGCCAGCAGCTTGGGTGTCAGGGCAGGAGATAACACCGGGGAGCTGTTTTTT.

The chain couples TRBV28 to TRBJ2-1, with TRBD1 matching over 7 bases. V dropped 6 bases and J dropped 13; count of bases not matched to a gene: 9. The CDR3 is 12 residues long. The germline gives CDR1 MDHEN, CDR2 SYDVKM. The CDR3 loop reads CASSSLGGPQFF. CDR3 bases: TGTGCCAGCAGCTCTTTAGGGGGCCCCCAGTTCTTC.

The J gene is TRBJ2-7, the V gene TRBV7-8, with 8 positions matching TRBD2. Germline CDR1 and CDR2: SGHVS and FQNEAQ. The CDR3 totals 14 residues. V was clipped by 3 bases and J by 2 bases; unmatched bases: 3. The DNA of the CDR3 is TGTGCCAGCAGCTTCCAAGCGGGAGCCTACGAGCAGTACTTC. Translated, it gives CASSFQAGAYEQYF.

The CDR3: CASSSRDAAYEQYF. The CDR3 DNA reads TGTGCCAGCAGCAGCCGGGACGCAGCCTACGAGCAGTACTTC. The V call is TRBV7-9, the J call TRBJ2-7, with D possibly called TRBD1 or TRBD2 (5 bases each). Germline V gene sequence: CDR1 SEHNR, CDR2 FQNEAQ (reference sequence). Trimming took off 5 bases at V and 2 bases at J, with 13 bases between the two ends. The CDR3 runs to 14 residues.

V gene TRBV5-1 combines with J gene TRBJ1-2, with D perhaps TRBD1 (6 bases). Germline CDR1 reads SGHRS; CDR2 reads YFSETQ. V lost 0 bases, J lost 8 bases, and 14 bases lay in between. This CDR3 has 14 amino acids. DNA of the CDR3: TGCGCCAGCAGCTTGGAGGGCAGGGGTGCAGGCTACACCTTC. Its protein product is CASSLEGRGAGYTF.

The chain joins TRBV7-9 to TRBJ1-5; a possible D gene is TRBD1 (6 bases). Per germline, CDR1 SEHNR and CDR2 FQNEAQ (reference sequence). CDR3 length equals 16 residues. Trimming stripped 6 bases from V and 2 bases from J, with 17 bases between. CDR3 nucleotides: TGTGCCAGCAGTTCAGGTGGGGGGCCCCGCAATCAGCCCCAGCATTTT. Translated, it gives CASSSGGGPRNQPQHF.

This chain links TRBV7-9 with TRBJ2-1; TRBD2 agrees at 11 bases. CDR3 size: 17 residues. The trim removed 2 bases at V and 7 bases at J, leaving 10 bases unmatched. In germline, CDR1 is SEHNR, CDR2 FQNEAQ (reference sequence). The CDR3, as DNA: TGTGCCAGCAGCTTACCTCTAACTAGCGGGAGTACTAATGAGCAGTTCTTC. This sequence encodes CASSLPLTSGSTNEQFF.